The clone carrying this TCR beta chain came up once. Antigen unknown. This entry belongs to a study of molecular identifiers for immune sequencing clone quantification. Study-wide results and caveats: Clones with over 20 RNA copies captured over 98% of effector molecules but under 1% of naive ones.

One entry per CDR3 protein, called by TCRdb with MiXCR from the PCR reads. This sample has about half a million distinct CDR3 sequences, with about a fifth found just once. The specimen sequenced was naive CD8+ T cells from blood, with Jurkat cell RNA spiked in. Documented subset: FACS-sorted CD8+CD4-CCR7+CD45RA+ naive T cells. The clonotype originates from a human donor in good health. Some libraries in this study had Jurkat cell RNA spiked in.

CDR3 DNA: TGTGCCACCAGGAAGACTAGCAAGAGGACAGATACGCAGTATTTT. It translates to CATRKTSKRTDTQYF. This chain links TRBV15 with TRBJ2-3; 7 nucleotides line up with TRBD2. Germline CDR1 LNHNV, CDR2 YYDKDF (reference sequence). The J segment lost 3 bases and the V segment lost 6 bases, leaving 9 bases of the junction unmatched. This CDR3 spans 15 amino acids.